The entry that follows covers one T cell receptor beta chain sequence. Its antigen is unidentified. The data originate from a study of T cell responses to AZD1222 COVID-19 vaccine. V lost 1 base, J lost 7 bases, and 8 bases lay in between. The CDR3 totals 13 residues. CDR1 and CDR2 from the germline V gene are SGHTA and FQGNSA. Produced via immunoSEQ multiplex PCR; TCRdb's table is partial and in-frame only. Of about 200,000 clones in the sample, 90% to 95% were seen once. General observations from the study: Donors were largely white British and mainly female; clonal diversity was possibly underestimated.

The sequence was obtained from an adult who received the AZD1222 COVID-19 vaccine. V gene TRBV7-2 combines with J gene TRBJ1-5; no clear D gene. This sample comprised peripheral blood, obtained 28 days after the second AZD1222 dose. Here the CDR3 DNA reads TGTGCCAGCAGCTTAGTTGTCAGACAGCCCCAGCATTTT. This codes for CASSLVVRQPQHF.